The clone carrying this T cell receptor beta chain was observed a few times. The sample comes from a study of cytomegalovirus exposure and HLA in healthy donors. In the PCR, 60 Vbeta and 13 Jbeta primers were used. Here immunoSEQ multiplex PCR was the method, and the copy in TCRdb shows in-frame clones only, minus some. The sample includes under 130,000 clones, over 75% seen only once; the top ten take over 7%. CDR3 length equals 14 residues. Germline assignment: CDR1 SGHRS and CDR2 YFSETQ. Between the trimmed V and J ends, which lost 2 bases and 7 bases, there was a span of 13 bases. This receptor was identified in a woman in her 40s in good health and CMV-seropositive. Input material: PBMCs. The V gene is TRBV5-1, the J gene TRBJ2-1; D possibly corresponds to TRBD2 (6 bases). Written as DNA, the CDR3 is TGCGCCAGCAGCTTCGGGGGAAGCATTAATGAGCAGTTCTTC. This codes for CASSFGGSINEQFF.